This T cell receptor (beta chain) is drawn from a study of TIL therapy for anti-PD-1-resistant metastatic lung cancer. Overall study context: Most patients had lung adenocarcinoma; several tumors were EGFR-mutant, two ALK-rearranged; half smoked currently or formerly. Tumors carried a median 1.5 non-synonymous mutations per megabase.

This clone was observed a few times. This was the immunoSEQ v3 assay. Sequencing depth was approximately 2 million read pairs for survey level, about 5-6.5 million for deep. The data were produced by immunoSEQ multiplex PCR, yet TCRdb's version contains in-frame clones alone and is incomplete. The table has about 60,000 clones, around 68% seen once. This CDR3 spans 15 amino acids. CDR1 KGHSH and CDR2 LQKENI come from the germline V gene. V trimming: 6 bases; J trimming: 9 bases; junction bases outside the gene matches: 10. Time point specified: pre-treatment sample, taken before nivolumab and TIL therapy.

Sequences were derived from blood, sampled at baseline. The clonotype was recovered from a person aged 30 to 80 with non-small cell lung cancer. V gene TRBV18 combines with J gene TRBJ1-5; 11 positions match TRBD1. In DNA form, the CDR3 reads TGTGCCAGCTCGCCAACCCCGGGACAGGGGGTGCCCCAGCATTTT. Amino acid sequence: CASSPTPGQGVPQHF.